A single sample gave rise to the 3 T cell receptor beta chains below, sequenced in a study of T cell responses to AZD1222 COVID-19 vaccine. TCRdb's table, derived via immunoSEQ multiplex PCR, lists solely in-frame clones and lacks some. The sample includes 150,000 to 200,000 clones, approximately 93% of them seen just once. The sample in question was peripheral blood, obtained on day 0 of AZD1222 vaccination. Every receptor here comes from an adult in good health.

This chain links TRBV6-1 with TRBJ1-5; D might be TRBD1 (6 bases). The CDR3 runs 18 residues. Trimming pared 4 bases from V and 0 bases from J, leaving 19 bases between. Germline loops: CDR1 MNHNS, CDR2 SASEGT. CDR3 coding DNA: TGTGCCAGCAGTGTACAACGTACAGGGACTTATAGCAATCAGCCCCAGCATTTT. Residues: CASSVQRTGTYSNQPQHF.

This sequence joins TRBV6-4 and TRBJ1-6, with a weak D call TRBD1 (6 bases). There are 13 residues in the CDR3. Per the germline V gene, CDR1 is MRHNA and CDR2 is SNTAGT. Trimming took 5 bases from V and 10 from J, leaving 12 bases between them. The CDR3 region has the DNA TGTGCCAGCAGTCAGGGGCTAGTATCACCCCTCCACTTT. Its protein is CASSQGLVSPLHF.

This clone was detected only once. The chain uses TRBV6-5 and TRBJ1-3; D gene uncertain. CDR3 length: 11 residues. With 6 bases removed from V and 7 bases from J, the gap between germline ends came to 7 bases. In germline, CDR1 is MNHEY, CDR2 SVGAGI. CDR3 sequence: CASSRQNTIYF. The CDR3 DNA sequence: TGTGCCAGCAGCCGGCAGAACACCATATATTTT.